The rows below give T cell receptor beta chains drawn from one sample of a study of cytomegalovirus exposure and HLA in healthy donors. Clones were read by immunoSEQ multiplex PCR, and TCRdb kept only the in-frame ones, dropping some. The repertoire includes approximately 110,000 clones, about two thirds of them detected once, and around 5% sits in the top ten. The sequencing input was PBMCs. The receptor source for this set is a man aged 55-75 years in good health and CMV-seropositive. Both conserved end residues are part of each CDR3. The order of the fields is V gene, J gene, D gene, clone size, CDR3 protein, CDR3 DNA. D genes are given only for firm matches. Clone size, where shown, is once, few, many, or a class for clones that have expanded.

V gene: TRBV5-1; J gene: TRBJ2-7; D gene: -; clone size: -; CDR3 protein: CASSPQNFRGEQYF; CDR3 DNA: TGCGCCAGCAGCCCCCAAAATTTCAGGGGCGAGCAGTACTTC
V gene: TRBV27; J gene: TRBJ2-5; D gene: -; clone size: -; CDR3 protein: CASSLIGGMETQYF; CDR3 DNA: TGTGCCAGCAGTTTAATTGGAGGGATGGAGACCCAGTACTTC
V gene: TRBV9; J gene: TRBJ1-5; D gene: -; clone size: -; CDR3 protein: CASSPVDGGGQPQHF; CDR3 DNA: TGTGCCAGCAGCCCTGTTGATGGGGGGGGTCAGCCCCAGCATTTT
V gene: TRBV19; J gene: TRBJ1-2; D gene: -; clone size: -; CDR3 protein: CASSPYRAYGYTF; CDR3 DNA: TGTGCCAGTAGTCCCTACAGAGCCTATGGCTACACCTTC
V gene: TRBV15; J gene: TRBJ2-1; D gene: -; clone size: once; CDR3 protein: CATSLDRGPQFF; CDR3 DNA: TGTGCCACCAGCCTTGATAGGGGCCCCCAGTTCTTC
V gene: TRBV28; J gene: TRBJ1-2; D gene: -; clone size: once; CDR3 protein: CASRSTGTMLANYGYTF; CDR3 DNA: TGTGCCAGCAGGTCAACCGGGACAATGTTAGCTAACTATGGCTACACCTTC
V gene: TRBV28; J gene: TRBJ2-5; D gene: -; clone size: -; CDR3 protein: CASSMRFQETQYF; CDR3 DNA: TGTGCCAGCAGCATGAGGTTTCAAGAGACCCAGTACTTC
V gene: TRBV9; J gene: TRBJ1-2; D gene: -; clone size: few; CDR3 protein: CASSVDSAGDPRGYTF; CDR3 DNA: TGTGCCAGCAGCGTGGACTCCGCAGGGGATCCGCGTGGCTACACCTTC
V gene: TRBV15; J gene: TRBJ2-5; D gene: TRBD1; clone size: once; CDR3 protein: CATSPRGQEETQYF; CDR3 DNA: TGTGCCACCAGCCCCCGGGGACAGGAAGAGACCCAGTACTTC
V gene: TRBV27; J gene: TRBJ1-6; D gene: -; clone size: -; CDR3 protein: CASSRSDHNSPLHF; CDR3 DNA: TGTGCCAGTAGCCGGTCAGACCATAATTCACCCCTCCACTTT
V gene: TRBV19; J gene: TRBJ2-5; D gene: TRBD1; clone size: once; CDR3 protein: CASSSGTGFGETQYF; CDR3 DNA: TGTGCCAGTAGTTCCGGGACAGGGTTCGGAGAGACCCAGTACTTC
V gene: TRBV28; J gene: TRBJ1-6; D gene: -; clone size: few; CDR3 protein: CAVTDPNSPLHF; CDR3 DNA: TGTGCTGTTACAGACCCGAATTCACCCCTCCACTTT
V gene: TRBV30; J gene: TRBJ1-1; D gene: -; clone size: -; CDR3 protein: CAWRYAENTEAFF; CDR3 DNA: TGTGCCTGGAGGTATGCGGAGAACACTGAAGCTTTCTTT
V gene: TRBV15; J gene: TRBJ1-5; D gene: -; clone size: -; CDR3 protein: CATSRGRRDGQPQHF; CDR3 DNA: TGTGCCACCAGCAGGGGAAGGAGGGATGGTCAGCCCCAGCATTTT
V gene: TRBV6-5; J gene: TRBJ1-1; D gene: -; clone size: -; CDR3 protein: CASSSDSPGAFF; CDR3 DNA: TGTGCCAGCAGTTCCGACAGCCCCGGGGCTTTCTTT
V gene: TRBV10-3; J gene: TRBJ2-2; D gene: -; clone size: once; CDR3 protein: CAISAGTGELFF; CDR3 DNA: TGTGCCATCAGTGCCGGCACCGGGGAGCTGTTTTTT
V gene: TRBV28; J gene: TRBJ2-3; D gene: -; clone size: -; CDR3 protein: CASSLTSTDTQYF; CDR3 DNA: TGTGCCAGCAGCCTCACTAGCACAGATACGCAGTATTTT
V gene: TRBV7-9; J gene: TRBJ2-3; D gene: TRBD2; clone size: -; CDR3 protein: CASSPGDGGTQYF; CDR3 DNA: TGTGCCAGCAGCCCCGGGGACGGGGGGACGCAGTATTTT
V gene: TRBV19; J gene: TRBJ1-4; D gene: -; clone size: many; CDR3 protein: CASSRDRSNEKLFF; CDR3 DNA: TGTGCCAGTAGTCGTGACAGGAGTAATGAAAAACTGTTTTTT
V gene: TRBV5-1; J gene: TRBJ1-6; D gene: -; clone size: -; CDR3 protein: CASRVENSPLHF; CDR3 DNA: TGCGCCAGCAGGGTCGAGAATTCACCCCTCCACTTT
V gene: TRBV4-1; J gene: TRBJ1-1; D gene: -; clone size: few; CDR3 protein: CASSLNARMMNTEAFF; CDR3 DNA: TGCGCCAGCAGCCTTAATGCCAGGATGATGAACACTGAAGCTTTCTTT
V gene: TRBV14; J gene: TRBJ2-7; D gene: TRBD2; clone size: once; CDR3 protein: CASSQRLAKGLYEQYF; CDR3 DNA: TGTGCCAGCAGCCAACGACTAGCAAAGGGGCTATACGAGCAGTACTTC
V gene: TRBV18; J gene: TRBJ2-7; D gene: TRBD1; clone size: -; CDR3 protein: CASSPRTGTGNPYEQYF; CDR3 DNA: TGTGCCAGCTCCCCACGGACCGGGACAGGTAATCCCTACGAGCAGTACTTC
V gene: TRBV28; J gene: TRBJ1-6; D gene: -; clone size: -; CDR3 protein: CATDSNHNSPLHF; CDR3 DNA: TGTGCCACCGACAGCAACCATAATTCACCCCTCCACTTT
V gene: TRBV5-1; J gene: TRBJ1-1; D gene: TRBD1; clone size: -; CDR3 protein: CASSLWDSYNTEAFF; CDR3 DNA: TGCGCCAGCAGCTTGTGGGACAGTTATAACACTGAAGCTTTCTTT
V gene: TRBV19; J gene: TRBJ1-1; D gene: TRBD1; clone size: -; CDR3 protein: CASSIISGGGYTEAFF; CDR3 DNA: TGTGCCAGTAGTATTATTTCAGGGGGCGGCTACACTGAAGCTTTCTTT
V gene: TRBV5-5; J gene: TRBJ2-4; D gene: TRBD2; clone size: -; CDR3 protein: CASSFGGGILAKNIQYF; CDR3 DNA: TGTGCCAGCAGCTTCGGGGGGGGGATACTAGCCAAAAACATTCAGTACTTC
V gene: TRBV6-1; J gene: TRBJ2-1; D gene: TRBD2; clone size: -; CDR3 protein: CASSVRLAGTYNEQFF; CDR3 DNA: TGTGCCAGCAGTGTTCGGCTAGCGGGCACCTACAATGAGCAGTTCTTC
V gene: TRBV2; J gene: TRBJ2-2; D gene: -; clone size: -; CDR3 protein: CASSPRGGTGELFF; CDR3 DNA: TGTGCCAGCAGCCCTCGGGGTGGCACCGGGGAGCTGTTTTTT
V gene: TRBV7-2; J gene: TRBJ2-2; D gene: TRBD2; clone size: -; CDR3 protein: CASSRAAGDNTGELFF; CDR3 DNA: TGTGCCAGCAGCCGGGCGGCGGGGGACAACACCGGGGAGCTGTTTTTT
V gene: TRBV29-1; J gene: TRBJ2-7; D gene: -; clone size: -; CDR3 protein: CSATTGGPSAYEQYF; CDR3 DNA: TGCAGCGCCACTACCGGTGGTCCCTCAGCCTACGAGCAGTACTTC
V gene: TRBV5-1; J gene: TRBJ1-6; D gene: -; clone size: medium-sized; CDR3 protein: CASSEGGPNSPLHF; CDR3 DNA: TGCGCCAGCAGCGAGGGGGGGCCCAATTCACCCCTCCACTTT
V gene: TRBV10-3; J gene: TRBJ1-1; D gene: -; clone size: -; CDR3 protein: CAAVRDSQFSEAFF; CDR3 DNA: TGTGCCGCCGTAAGGGACTCCCAATTTTCAGAAGCTTTCTTT
V gene: TRBV15; J gene: TRBJ1-5; D gene: -; clone size: -; CDR3 protein: CATSREYYSNQPQHF; CDR3 DNA: TGTGCCACCAGCAGAGAATATTATAGCAATCAGCCCCAGCATTTT
V gene: TRBV6-1; J gene: TRBJ1-3; D gene: TRBD1; clone size: few; CDR3 protein: CASSDSRTGRNTIYF; CDR3 DNA: TGTGCCAGCAGTGACAGCCGGACAGGGCGAAACACCATATATTTT
V gene: TRBV5-1; J gene: TRBJ2-3; D gene: -; clone size: -; CDR3 protein: CASSVTGTDTQYF; CDR3 DNA: TGCGCCAGCAGCGTCACGGGGACAGATACGCAGTATTTT
V gene: TRBV2; J gene: TRBJ1-2; D gene: -; clone size: -; CDR3 protein: CASRTDSYGYTF; CDR3 DNA: TGTGCCAGCAGGACAGACTCCTATGGCTACACCTTC
V gene: TRBV7-2; J gene: TRBJ1-5; D gene: -; clone size: -; CDR3 protein: CASTPGGSGQPQHF; CDR3 DNA: TGTGCCAGCACCCCAGGAGGGTCGGGTCAGCCCCAGCATTTT
V gene: TRBV7-9; J gene: TRBJ2-1; D gene: TRBD2; clone size: few; CDR3 protein: CASSLSGLAENEQFF; CDR3 DNA: TGTGCCAGCAGCTTATCGGGACTAGCGGAAAATGAGCAGTTCTTC
V gene: TRBV5-1; J gene: TRBJ1-4; D gene: -; clone size: -; CDR3 protein: CASSEGRFDEKLFF; CDR3 DNA: TGCGCCAGCAGCGAAGGCAGGTTTGATGAAAAACTGTTTTTT
V gene: TRBV7-9; J gene: TRBJ2-1; D gene: -; clone size: -; CDR3 protein: CASSLGPLNLFF; CDR3 DNA: TGTGCCAGCAGCTTAGGGCCACTAAATCTGTTCTTC
V gene: TRBV9; J gene: TRBJ2-1; D gene: TRBD2; clone size: -; CDR3 protein: CASSVRGGGDEQFF; CDR3 DNA: TGTGCCAGCAGCGTTCGGGGGGGCGGGGATGAGCAGTTCTTC
V gene: TRBV9; J gene: TRBJ2-3; D gene: -; clone size: -; CDR3 protein: CASSVRGNTDTQYF; CDR3 DNA: TGTGCCAGTAGCGTAAGAGGGAACACAGATACGCAGTATTTT
V gene: TRBV4-2; J gene: TRBJ1-1; D gene: TRBD1; clone size: -; CDR3 protein: CASSQVTGGIAEAFF; CDR3 DNA: TGTGCCAGCAGCCAAGTTACAGGGGGTATAGCTGAAGCTTTCTTT
V gene: TRBV7-2; J gene: TRBJ2-1; D gene: TRBD2; clone size: once; CDR3 protein: CASSLGLAGGIDGQFF; CDR3 DNA: TGTGCCAGCAGCTTAGGGCTAGCGGGGGGCATAGATGGGCAGTTCTTC